Below, one TCR beta chain is given with its context. What it binds is unknown. The protocol was immunoSEQ multiplex PCR, while the TCRdb copy is restricted to in-frame clones and leaves out a portion. The sample has 33,000 or so clones, nearly 80% seen once; the top ten hold 9.5% to 15%. The length of the CDR3 is 15 residues. CDR1 is LNHNV, CDR2 YYDKDF, per germline (reference sequence). The ends were cut back, 0 bases at V and 4 bases at J, with 12 bases in the middle. The sample belongs to a study of OX40 agonist ivuxolimab in advanced cancers. Study overall: Six ivuxolimab dose levels, 0.01 to 10 mg/kg, were given intravenously every 2 weeks. Study conclusions and caveats: Some of the lowest clonal expansion was seen in partial responders at 0.1-3.0 mg/kg.

No patient had autoimmune disease or received systemic immunosuppression. The clonotype originates from an adult with an advanced solid tumor such as melanoma, head and neck, liver or kidney cancer. Specimen: CD4+ or CD8+ T cells sorted from blood, collected in a trial of the OX40 agonist ivuxolimab. The J gene is TRBJ1-1, the V gene TRBV15, with D possibly matching TRBD1 (6 bases). The CDR3: CATSRDIIGGTEAFF. CDR3 in DNA: TGTGCCACCAGCAGAGATATTATAGGGGGCACTGAAGCTTTCTTT.